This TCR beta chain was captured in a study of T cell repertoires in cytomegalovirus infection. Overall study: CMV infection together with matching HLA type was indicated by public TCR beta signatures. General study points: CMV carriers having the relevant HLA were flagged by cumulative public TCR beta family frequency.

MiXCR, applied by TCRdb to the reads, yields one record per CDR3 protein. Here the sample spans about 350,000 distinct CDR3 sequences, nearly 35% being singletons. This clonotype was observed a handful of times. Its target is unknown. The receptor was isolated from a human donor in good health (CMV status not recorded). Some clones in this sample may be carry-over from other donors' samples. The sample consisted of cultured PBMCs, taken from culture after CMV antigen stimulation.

CDR3 sequence (DNA): TGTGCCAGCAGCCTTCTGGGGACAGACTCTGGAAACACCATATATTTT. Protein: CASSLLGTDSGNTIYF. The rearrangement links TRBV7-2 to TRBJ1-3; 7 bases are shared with TRBD1. This CDR3 is built from 16 residues. Germline CDR1 reads SGHTA; CDR2 reads FQGNSA. The trim removed 5 bases at V and 0 bases at J, leaving 7 bases unmatched.